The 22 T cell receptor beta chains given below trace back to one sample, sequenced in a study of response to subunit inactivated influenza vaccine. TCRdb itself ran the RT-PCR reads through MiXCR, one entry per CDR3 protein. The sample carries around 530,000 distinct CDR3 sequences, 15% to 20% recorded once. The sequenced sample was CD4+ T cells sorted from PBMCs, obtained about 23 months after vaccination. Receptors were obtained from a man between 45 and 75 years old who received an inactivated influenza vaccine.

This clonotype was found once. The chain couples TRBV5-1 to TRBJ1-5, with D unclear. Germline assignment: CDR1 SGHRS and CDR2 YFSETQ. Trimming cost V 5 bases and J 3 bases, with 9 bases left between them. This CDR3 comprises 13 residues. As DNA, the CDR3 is TGCGCCAGCAGGGAGGAAAACAATCAGCCCCAGCATTTT. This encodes CASREENNQPQHF.

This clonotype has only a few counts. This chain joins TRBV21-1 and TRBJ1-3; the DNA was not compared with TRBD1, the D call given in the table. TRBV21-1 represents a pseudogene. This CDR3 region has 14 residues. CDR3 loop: CASSPRTGRNTIYF. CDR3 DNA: TGTGCCAGCAGCCCGCGGACAGGGAGGAACACCATATATTTT.

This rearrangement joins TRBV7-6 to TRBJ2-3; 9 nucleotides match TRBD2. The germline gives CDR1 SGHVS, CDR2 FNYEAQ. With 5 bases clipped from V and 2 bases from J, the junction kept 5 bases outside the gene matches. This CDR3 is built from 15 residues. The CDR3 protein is CASSPSGESTDTQYF. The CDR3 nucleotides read TGTGCCAGCAGCCCTAGCGGGGAGTCCACAGATACGCAGTATTTT. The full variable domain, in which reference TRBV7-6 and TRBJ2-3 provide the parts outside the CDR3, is GAGVSQSPRYKVTKRGQDVALRCDPISGHVSLYWYRQALGQGPEFLTYFNYEAQQDKSGLPNDRFSAERPEGSISTLTIQRTEQRDSAMYRCASSPSGESTDTQYFGPGTRLTVL.

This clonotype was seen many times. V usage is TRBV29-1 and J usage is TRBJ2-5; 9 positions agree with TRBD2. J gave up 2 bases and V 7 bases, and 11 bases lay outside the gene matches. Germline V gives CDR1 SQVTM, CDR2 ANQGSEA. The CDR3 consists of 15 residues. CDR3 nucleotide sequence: TGCAGCGCGGGGCTAGCGGGATTCCGGCAAGAGACCCAGTACTTC. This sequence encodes CSAGLAGFRQETQYF. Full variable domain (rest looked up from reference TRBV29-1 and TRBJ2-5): SAVISQKPSRDICQRGTSLTIQCQVDSQVTMMFWYRQQPGQSLTLIATANQGSEATYESGFVIDKFPISRPNLTFSTLTVSNMSPEDSSIYLCSAGLAGFRQETQYFGPGTRLLVL.

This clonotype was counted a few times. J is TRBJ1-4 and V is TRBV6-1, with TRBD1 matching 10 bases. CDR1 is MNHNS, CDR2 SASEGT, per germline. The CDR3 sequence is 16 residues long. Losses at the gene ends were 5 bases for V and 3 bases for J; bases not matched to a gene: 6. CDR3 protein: CASSTGQGFANEKLFF. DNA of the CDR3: TGTGCCAGCAGTACGGGACAGGGGTTTGCTAATGAAAAACTGTTTTTT.

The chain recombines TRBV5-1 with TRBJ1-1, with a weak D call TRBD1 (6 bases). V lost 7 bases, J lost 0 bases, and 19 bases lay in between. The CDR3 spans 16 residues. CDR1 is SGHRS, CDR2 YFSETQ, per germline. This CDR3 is CASALSTGMVNTEAFF. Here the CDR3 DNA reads TGCGCCAGCGCCCTCTCCACAGGGATGGTGAACACTGAAGCTTTCTTT.

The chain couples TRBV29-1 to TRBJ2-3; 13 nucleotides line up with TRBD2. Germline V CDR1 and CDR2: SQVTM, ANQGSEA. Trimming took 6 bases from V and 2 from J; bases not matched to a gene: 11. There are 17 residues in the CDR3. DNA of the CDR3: TGCAGCGTCGGAGCGCCGGGACTAGCGGGGCACACAGATACGCAGTATTTT. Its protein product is CSVGAPGLAGHTDTQYF.

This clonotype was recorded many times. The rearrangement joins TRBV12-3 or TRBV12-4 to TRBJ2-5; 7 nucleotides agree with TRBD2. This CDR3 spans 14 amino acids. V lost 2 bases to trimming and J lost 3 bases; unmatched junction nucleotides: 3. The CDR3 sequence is CASSLLGGEETQYF. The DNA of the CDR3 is TGTGCCAGCAGTTTACTGGGGGGGGAAGAGACCCAGTACTTC.

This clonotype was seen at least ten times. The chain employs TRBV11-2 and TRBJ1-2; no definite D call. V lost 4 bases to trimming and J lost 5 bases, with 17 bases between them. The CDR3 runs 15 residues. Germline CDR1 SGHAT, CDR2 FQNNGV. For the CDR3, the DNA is TGTGCCAGCAGCTCTATGATGAAGGGCTCTTATGGCTACACCTTC. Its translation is CASSSMMKGSYGYTF. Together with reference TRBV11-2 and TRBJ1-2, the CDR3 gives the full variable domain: EAGVAQSPRYKIIEKRQSVAFWCNPISGHATLYWYQQILGQGPKLLIQFQNNGVVDDSQLPKDRFSAERLKGVDSTLKIQPAKLEDSAVYLCASSSMMKGSYGYTFGSGTRLTVV.

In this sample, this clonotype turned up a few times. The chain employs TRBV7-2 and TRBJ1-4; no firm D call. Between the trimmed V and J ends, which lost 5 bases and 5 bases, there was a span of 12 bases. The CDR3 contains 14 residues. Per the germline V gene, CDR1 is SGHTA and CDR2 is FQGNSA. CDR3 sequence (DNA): TGTGCCAGCAGCCCTTGGAATGAGAATGAAAAACTGTTTTTT. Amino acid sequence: CASSPWNENEKLFF.

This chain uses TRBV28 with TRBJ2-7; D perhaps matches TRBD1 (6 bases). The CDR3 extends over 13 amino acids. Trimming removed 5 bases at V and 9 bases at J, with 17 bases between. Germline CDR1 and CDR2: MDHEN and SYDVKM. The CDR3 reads CASSPLTGMVQYF. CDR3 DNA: TGTGCCAGCAGTCCGTTAACAGGGATGGTGCAGTACTTC.

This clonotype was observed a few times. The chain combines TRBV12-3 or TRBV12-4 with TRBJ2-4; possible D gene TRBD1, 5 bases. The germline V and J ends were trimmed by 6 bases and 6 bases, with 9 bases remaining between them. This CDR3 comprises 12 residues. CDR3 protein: CASSRVGNIQYF. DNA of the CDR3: TGTGCCAGCAGCAGGGTTGGAAACATTCAGTACTTC.

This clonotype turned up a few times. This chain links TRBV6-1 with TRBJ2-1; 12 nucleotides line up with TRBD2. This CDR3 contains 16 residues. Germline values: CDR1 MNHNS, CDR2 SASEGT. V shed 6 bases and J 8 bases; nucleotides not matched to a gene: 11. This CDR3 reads CASSPQLAGGLDEQFF. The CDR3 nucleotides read TGTGCCAGCAGCCCCCAACTAGCGGGAGGTTTGGATGAGCAGTTCTTC.

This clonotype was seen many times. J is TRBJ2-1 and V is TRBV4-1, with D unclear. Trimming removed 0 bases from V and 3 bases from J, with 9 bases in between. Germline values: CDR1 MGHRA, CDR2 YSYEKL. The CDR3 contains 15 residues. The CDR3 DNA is TGCGCCAGCAGCCAAGATCAGACCAGCTACAATGAGCAGTTCTTC. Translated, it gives CASSQDQTSYNEQFF.

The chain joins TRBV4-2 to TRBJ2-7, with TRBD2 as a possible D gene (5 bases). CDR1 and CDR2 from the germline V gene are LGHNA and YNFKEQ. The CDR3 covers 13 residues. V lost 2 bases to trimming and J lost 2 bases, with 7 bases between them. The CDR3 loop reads CASSQYGAYEQYF. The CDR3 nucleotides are TGTGCCAGCAGCCAATACGGGGCCTACGAGCAGTACTTC.

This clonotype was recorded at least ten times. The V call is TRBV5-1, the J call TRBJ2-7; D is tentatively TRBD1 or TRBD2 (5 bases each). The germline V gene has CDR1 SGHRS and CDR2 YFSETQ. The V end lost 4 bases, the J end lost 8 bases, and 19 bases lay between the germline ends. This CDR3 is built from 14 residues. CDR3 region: CASSTTEGWGKQYF. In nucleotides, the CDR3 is TGCGCCAGCAGCACAACAGAGGGGTGGGGAAAGCAGTACTTC.

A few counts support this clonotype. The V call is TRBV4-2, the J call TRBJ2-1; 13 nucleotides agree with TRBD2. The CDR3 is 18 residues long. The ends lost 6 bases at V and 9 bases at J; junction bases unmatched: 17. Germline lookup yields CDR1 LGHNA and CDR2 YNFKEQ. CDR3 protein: CASSSAPTTSGGAGEQFF. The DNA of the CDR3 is TGTGCCAGCAGTTCCGCCCCCACCACTAGCGGGGGGGCCGGTGAGCAGTTCTTC.

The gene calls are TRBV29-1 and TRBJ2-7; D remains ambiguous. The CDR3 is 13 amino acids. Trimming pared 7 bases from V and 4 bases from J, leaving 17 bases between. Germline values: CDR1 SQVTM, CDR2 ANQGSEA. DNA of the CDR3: TGCAGCGCCAGCACGCGAGTGGGATACGAGCAGTACTTC. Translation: CSASTRVGYEQYF.

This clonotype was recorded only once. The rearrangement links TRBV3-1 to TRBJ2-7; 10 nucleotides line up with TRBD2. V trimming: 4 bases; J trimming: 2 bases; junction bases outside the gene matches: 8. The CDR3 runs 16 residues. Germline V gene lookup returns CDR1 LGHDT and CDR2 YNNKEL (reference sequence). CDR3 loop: CASSLKAGGPAYEQYF. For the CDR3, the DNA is TGTGCCAGCAGCCTAAAAGCGGGAGGGCCAGCCTACGAGCAGTACTTC.

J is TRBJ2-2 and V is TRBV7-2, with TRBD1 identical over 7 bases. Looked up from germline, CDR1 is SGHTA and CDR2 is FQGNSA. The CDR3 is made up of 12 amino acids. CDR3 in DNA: TGTGGATCGGGACAGTACACCGGGGAGCTGTTTTTT. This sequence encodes CGSGQYTGELFF. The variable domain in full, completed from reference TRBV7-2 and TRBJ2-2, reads GAGVSQSPSNKVTEKGKDVELRCDPISGHTALYWYRQSLGQGLEFLIYFQGNSAPDKSGLPSDRFSAERTGGSVSTLTIQRTQQEDSAVYLCGSGQYTGELFFGEGSRLTVL.

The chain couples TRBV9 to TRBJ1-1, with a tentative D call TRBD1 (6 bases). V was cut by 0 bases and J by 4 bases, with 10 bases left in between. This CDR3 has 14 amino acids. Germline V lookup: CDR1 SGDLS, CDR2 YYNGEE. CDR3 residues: CASSVVSRGTEAFF. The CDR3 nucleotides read TGTGCCAGCAGCGTAGTATCCAGGGGCACTGAAGCTTTCTTT.

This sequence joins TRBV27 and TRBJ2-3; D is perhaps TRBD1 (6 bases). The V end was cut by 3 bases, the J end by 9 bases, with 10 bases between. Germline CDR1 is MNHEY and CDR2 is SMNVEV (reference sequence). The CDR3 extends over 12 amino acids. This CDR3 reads CASSFGGRTQYF. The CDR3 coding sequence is TGTGCCAGCAGTTTTGGGGGCCGAACGCAGTATTTT.